This T cell receptor beta chain was sequenced during a study of blood T cell repertoires in COVID-19. Original analysis: Reference gene primer amplification yielded estimated nucleated cell counts. The table came from immunoSEQ multiplex PCR; TCRdb's copy has only in-frame clones and leaves some out. That table furnishes V, J and clone size, whereas the DNA furnished D and trimming. Of about 61,000 clones in the sample, over 75% were seen once. The CDR3 has 12 residues. The germline gives CDR1 KGHSH, CDR2 LQKENI. V shed 2 bases and J shed 7 bases, with 5 bases lying between them. This sequence originates from a man of 80 years or more in a cohort sampled during active COVID-19. Sequencing input: peripheral blood. The chain employs TRBV18 and TRBJ1-4, with a tentative D call TRBD1 (5 bases). This chain's CDR3 is CASSPRGEKLFF. In DNA, the CDR3 is TGTGCCAGCTCACCAAGGGGTGAAAAACTGTTTTTT.